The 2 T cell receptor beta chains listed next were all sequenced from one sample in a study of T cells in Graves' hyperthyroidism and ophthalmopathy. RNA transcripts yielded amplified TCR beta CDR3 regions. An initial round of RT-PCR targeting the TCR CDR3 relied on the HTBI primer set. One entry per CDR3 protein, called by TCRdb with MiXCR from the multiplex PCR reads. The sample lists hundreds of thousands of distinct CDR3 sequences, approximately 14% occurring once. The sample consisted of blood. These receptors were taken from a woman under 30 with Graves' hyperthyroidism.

DNA of the CDR3: TGTGCCAGCAGCTTAGCCGCAGGGAACGAGCAGTACTTC. As protein: CASSLAAGNEQYF. The chain joins TRBV7-9 to TRBJ2-7, with D possibly matching TRBD1 (5 bases). The V end was cut by 0 bases, the J end by 5 bases, with 8 bases between. This CDR3 has 13 residues. Germline CDR1 and CDR2: SEHNR and FQNEAQ (reference sequence).

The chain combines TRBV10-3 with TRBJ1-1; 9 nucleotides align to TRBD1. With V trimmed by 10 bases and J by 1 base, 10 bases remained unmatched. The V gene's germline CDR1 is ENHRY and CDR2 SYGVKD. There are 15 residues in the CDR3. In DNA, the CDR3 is TGTGCCACCAGGGCCTCGGACAGGGGGAACACTGAAGCTTTCTTT. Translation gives CATRASDRGNTEAFF.